The next 5 T cell receptor beta chains were all read from a single sample in a study of blood T cell repertoires in COVID-19 (dated by TCRdb to 2018 to 2020). Library preparation used the immunoSEQ multiplex PCR assay. Not all clones reach the TCRdb copy of this immuneACCESS table, which keeps in-frame sequences only. Checked studies attribute under half of the gap to unresolved V genes and leave the rest unexplained. Here the sample has 45,000 or so clones; 87% occur a single time. The ten largest clones add up to about 9.2% of the sample. Sequences were obtained from peripheral blood. The receptors here all came from a woman older than 75 with active COVID-19.

The chain carries TRBV20-1 and TRBJ2-7; D is unresolved. Germline CDR1 is DFQATT and CDR2 is SNEGSKA (reference sequence). V lost 5 bases and J lost 3, with 8 bases in between. The CDR3 contains 11 residues. DNA of the CDR3: TGCAGTGCTCCCGACAACTACGAGCAGTACTTC. Translation: CSAPDNYEQYF.

The chain combines TRBV2 with TRBJ2-6; 8 positions agree with TRBD2. The CDR3 spans 18 residues. Per germline, CDR1 SNHLY and CDR2 FYNNEI. V dropped 4 bases and J dropped 1; count of bases not matched to a gene: 9. The CDR3 coding sequence is TGTGCCAGCAGTGGGCCGGGGGGGCTCTTTTCTGGGGCCAACGTCCTGACTTTC. This codes for CASSGPGGLFSGANVLTF.

The chain is built from TRBV27 and TRBJ1-4; D gene ambiguous. This CDR3 comprises 14 residues. Trimming left V 10 bases short and J 0 bases short, with 12 bases between. Germline V CDR1 and CDR2: MNHEY, SMNVEV (reference sequence). The CDR3 DNA reads as TGTGCCACCGCCCTTAGTGCAACTAATGAAAAACTGTTTTTT. Translating it yields CATALSATNEKLFF. The full variable domain, rest sourced from reference TRBV27 and TRBJ1-4, is EAQVTQNPRYLITVTGKKLTVTCSQNMNHEYMSWYRQDPGLGLRQIYYSMNVEVTDKGDVPEGYKVSRKEKRNFPLILESPSPNQTSLYFCATALSATNEKLFFGSGTQLSVL.

V gene TRBV4-3 combines with J gene TRBJ2-2; D is perhaps TRBD2 (5 bases). Germline CDR1 and CDR2: LGHNA and YSLEER. The CDR3 length is 15 residues. V shed 0 bases and J shed 5 bases, with 10 bases lying between them. The chain's CDR3 is CASSQETSGTGELFF. CDR3 DNA sequence: TGCGCCAGCAGCCAAGAAACTAGTGGGACCGGGGAGCTGTTTTTT.

This clone was observed a handful of times. The J gene is TRBJ2-7, the V gene TRBV7-9; D might be TRBD1 (5 bases). Germline V gene sequence: CDR1 SEHNR, CDR2 FQNEAQ (reference sequence). CDR3 length: 16 residues. V was trimmed by 1 base and J by 1 base, leaving 14 bases between them. The CDR3 DNA reads TGTGCCAGCAGCTTAGACCTGGGGCTGACATCCTACGAGCAGTACTTC. Translating it yields CASSLDLGLTSYEQYF.